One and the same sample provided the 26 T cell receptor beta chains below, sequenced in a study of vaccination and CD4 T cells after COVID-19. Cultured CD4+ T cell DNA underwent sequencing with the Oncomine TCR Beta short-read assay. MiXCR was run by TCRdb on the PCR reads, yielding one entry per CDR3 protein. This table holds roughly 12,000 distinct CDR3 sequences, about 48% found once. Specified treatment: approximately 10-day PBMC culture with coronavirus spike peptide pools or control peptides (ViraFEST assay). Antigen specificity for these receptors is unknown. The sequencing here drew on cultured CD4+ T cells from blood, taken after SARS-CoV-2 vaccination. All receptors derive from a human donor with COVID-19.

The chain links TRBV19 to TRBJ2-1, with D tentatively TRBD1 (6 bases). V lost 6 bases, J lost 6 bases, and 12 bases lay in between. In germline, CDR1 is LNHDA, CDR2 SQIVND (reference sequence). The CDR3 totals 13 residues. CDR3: CASRQGHLNEQFF. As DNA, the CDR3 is TGTGCCAGTAGACAGGGCCACCTCAATGAGCAGTTCTTC.

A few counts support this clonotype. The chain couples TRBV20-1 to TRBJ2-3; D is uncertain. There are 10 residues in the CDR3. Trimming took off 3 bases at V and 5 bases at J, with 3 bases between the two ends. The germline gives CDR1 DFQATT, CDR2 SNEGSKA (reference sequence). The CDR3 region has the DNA TGCAGTGCTAGTATAGATACGCAGTATTTT. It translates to CSASIDTQYF.

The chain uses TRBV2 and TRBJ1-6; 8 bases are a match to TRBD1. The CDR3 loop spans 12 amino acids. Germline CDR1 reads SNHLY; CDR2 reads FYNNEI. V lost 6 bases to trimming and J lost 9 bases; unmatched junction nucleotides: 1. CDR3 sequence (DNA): TGTGCCAGCAGGGACAGGGTTTCACCCCTCCACTTT. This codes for CASRDRVSPLHF. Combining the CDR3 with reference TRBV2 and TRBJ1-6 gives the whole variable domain EPEVTQTPSHQVTQMGQEVILRCVPISNHLYFYWYRQILGQKVEFLVSFYNNEISEKSEIFDDQFSVERPDGSNFTLKIRSTKLEDSAMYFCASRDRVSPLHFGNGTRLTVT.

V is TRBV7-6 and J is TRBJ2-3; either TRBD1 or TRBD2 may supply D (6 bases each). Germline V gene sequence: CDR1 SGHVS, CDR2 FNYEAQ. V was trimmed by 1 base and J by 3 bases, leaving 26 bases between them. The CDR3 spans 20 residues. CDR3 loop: CASSLVVGGRVSVATDTQYF. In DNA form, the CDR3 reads TGTGCCAGCAGCTTAGTGGTCGGGGGCCGAGTATCGGTGGCGACAGATACGCAGTATTTT. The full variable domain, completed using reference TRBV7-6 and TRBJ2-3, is GAGVSQSPRYKVTKRGQDVALRCDPISGHVSLYWYRQALGQGPEFLTYFNYEAQQDKSGLPNDRFSAERPEGSISTLTIQRTEQRDSAMYRCASSLVVGGRVSVATDTQYFGPGTRLTVL.

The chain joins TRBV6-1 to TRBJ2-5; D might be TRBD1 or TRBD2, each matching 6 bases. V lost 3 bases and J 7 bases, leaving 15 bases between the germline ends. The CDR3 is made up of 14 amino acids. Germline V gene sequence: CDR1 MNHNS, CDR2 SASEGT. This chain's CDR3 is CASSDLEGGRTQYF. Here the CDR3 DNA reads TGTGCCAGCAGTGACCTAGAGGGGGGTAGGACCCAGTACTTC.

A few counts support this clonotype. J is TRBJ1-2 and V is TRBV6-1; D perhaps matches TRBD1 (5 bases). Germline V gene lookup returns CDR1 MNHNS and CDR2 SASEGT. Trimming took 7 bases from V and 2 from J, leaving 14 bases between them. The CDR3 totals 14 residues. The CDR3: CASKPDSNNYGYTF. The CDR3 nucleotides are TGTGCCAGCAAGCCCGACAGTAACAACTATGGCTACACCTTC.

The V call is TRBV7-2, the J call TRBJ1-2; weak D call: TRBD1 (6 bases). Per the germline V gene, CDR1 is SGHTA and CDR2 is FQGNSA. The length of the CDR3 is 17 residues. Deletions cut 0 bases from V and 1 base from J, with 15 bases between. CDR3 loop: CASSLAWAGDFNYGYTF. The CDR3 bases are TGTGCCAGCAGCTTAGCGTGGGCAGGGGACTTTAACTATGGCTACACCTTC.

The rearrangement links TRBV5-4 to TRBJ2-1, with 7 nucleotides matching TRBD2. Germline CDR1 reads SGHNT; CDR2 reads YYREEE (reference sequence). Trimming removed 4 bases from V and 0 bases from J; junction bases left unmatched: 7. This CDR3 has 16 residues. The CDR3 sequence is CASSRLAGSSYNEQFF. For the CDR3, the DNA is TGTGCCAGCAGCCGACTAGCAGGCAGCTCCTACAATGAGCAGTTCTTC.

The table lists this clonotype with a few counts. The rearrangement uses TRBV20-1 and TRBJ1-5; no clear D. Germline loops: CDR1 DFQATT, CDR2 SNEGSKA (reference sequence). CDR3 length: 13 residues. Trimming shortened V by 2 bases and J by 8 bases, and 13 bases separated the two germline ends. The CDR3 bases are TGCAGTGCTAGACCGCATAGGGTTGAGCCCCAGCATTTT. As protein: CSARPHRVEPQHF.

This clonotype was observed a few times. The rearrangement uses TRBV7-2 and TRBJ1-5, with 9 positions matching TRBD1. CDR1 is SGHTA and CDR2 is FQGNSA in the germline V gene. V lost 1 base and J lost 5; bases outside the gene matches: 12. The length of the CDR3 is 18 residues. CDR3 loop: CASSLGLIGTGIDQPQHF. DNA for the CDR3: TGTGCCAGCAGCTTAGGCCTAATTGGGACAGGGATAGATCAGCCCCAGCATTTT.

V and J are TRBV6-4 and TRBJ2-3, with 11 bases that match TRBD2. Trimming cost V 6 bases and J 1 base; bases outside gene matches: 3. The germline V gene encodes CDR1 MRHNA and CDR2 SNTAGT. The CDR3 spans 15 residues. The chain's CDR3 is CASSILAGGTDTQYF. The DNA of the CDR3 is TGTGCCAGCAGCATACTAGCGGGGGGCACAGATACGCAGTATTTT.

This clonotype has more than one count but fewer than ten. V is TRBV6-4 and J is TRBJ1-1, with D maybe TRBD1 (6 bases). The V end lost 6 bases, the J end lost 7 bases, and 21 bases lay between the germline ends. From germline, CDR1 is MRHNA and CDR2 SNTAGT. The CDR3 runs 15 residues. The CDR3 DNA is TGTGCCAGCAGCGTCGGGGGGGGGAAACAGGGTGAAGCTTTCTTT. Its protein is CASSVGGGKQGEAFF.

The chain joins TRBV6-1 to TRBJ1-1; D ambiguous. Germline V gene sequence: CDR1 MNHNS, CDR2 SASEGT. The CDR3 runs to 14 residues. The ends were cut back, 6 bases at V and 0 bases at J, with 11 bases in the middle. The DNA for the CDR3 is TGTGCCAGCAGGGTACCAACAATGAACACTGAAGCTTTCTTT. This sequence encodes CASRVPTMNTEAFF.

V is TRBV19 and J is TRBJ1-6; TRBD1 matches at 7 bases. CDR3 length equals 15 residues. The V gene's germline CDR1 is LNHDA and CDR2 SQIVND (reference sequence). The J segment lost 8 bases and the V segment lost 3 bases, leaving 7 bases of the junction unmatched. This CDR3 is CASSIGQVLDSPLHF. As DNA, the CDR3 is TGTGCCAGTAGTATCGGACAGGTCTTAGATTCACCCCTCCACTTT.

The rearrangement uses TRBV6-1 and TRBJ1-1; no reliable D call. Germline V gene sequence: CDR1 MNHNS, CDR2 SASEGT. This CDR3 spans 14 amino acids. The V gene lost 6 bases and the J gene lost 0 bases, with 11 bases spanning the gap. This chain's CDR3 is CASRAGPVNTEAFF. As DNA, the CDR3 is TGTGCCAGCAGGGCGGGCCCCGTGAACACTGAAGCTTTCTTT.

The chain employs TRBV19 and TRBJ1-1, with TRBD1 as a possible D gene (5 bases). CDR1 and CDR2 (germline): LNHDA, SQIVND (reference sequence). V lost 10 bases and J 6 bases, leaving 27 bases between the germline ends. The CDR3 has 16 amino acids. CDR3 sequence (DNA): TGTGCCACGTTAGTCCCTGGAATCGGGAGGGGAGCTGAAGCTTTCTTT. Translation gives CATLVPGIGRGAEAFF.

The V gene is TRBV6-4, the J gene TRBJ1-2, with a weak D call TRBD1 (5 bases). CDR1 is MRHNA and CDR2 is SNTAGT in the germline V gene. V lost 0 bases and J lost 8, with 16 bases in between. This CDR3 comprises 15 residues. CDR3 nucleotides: TGTGCCAGCAGTGACTCGAGTCCGACAGCCTCCGGCTACACCTTC. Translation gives CASSDSSPTASGYTF.

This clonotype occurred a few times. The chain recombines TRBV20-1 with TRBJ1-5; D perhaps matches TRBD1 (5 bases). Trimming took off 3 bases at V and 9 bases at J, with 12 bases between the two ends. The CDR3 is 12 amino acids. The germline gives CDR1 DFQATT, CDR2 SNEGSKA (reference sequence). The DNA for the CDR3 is TGCAGTGCTAGCGGGGGAAACCTGCCCCAGCATTTT. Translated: CSASGGNLPQHF.

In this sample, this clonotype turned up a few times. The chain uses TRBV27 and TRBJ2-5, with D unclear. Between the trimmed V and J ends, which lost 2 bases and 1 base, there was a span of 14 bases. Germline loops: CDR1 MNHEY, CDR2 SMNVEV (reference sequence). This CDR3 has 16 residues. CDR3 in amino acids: CASSLNGRLTQETQYF. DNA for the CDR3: TGTGCCAGCAGTTTAAACGGCAGACTTACCCAAGAGACCCAGTACTTC.

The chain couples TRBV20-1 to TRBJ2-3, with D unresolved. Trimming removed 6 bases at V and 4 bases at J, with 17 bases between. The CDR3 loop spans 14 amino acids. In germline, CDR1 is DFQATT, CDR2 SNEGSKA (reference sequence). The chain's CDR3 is CSAETDLDADTQYF. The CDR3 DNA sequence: TGCAGTGCGGAAACAGATCTAGATGCAGATACGCAGTATTTT.

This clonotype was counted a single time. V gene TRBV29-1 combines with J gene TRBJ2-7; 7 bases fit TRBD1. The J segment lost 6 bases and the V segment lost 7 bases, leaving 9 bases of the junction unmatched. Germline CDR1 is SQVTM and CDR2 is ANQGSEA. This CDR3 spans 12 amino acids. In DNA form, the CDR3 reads TGCAGCGGCGTTTCGCAGGGGGTCGAGCAGTACTTC. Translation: CSGVSQGVEQYF.

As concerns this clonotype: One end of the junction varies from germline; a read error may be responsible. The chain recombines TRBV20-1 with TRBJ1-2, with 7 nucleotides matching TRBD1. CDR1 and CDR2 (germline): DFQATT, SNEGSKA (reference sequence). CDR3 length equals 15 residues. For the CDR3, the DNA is TGCAGTGCTGAACAGACAGGGAGGCGGAACTATGGCCACACCTTC. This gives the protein CSAEQTGRRNYGHTF.

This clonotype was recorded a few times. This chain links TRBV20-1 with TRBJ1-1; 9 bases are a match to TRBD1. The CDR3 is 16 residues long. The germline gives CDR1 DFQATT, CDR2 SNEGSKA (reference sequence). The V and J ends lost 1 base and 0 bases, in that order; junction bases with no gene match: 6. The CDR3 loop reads CSARGGTGTMNTEAFF. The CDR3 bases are TGCAGTGCTAGAGGTGGGACAGGGACTATGAACACTGAAGCTTTCTTT.

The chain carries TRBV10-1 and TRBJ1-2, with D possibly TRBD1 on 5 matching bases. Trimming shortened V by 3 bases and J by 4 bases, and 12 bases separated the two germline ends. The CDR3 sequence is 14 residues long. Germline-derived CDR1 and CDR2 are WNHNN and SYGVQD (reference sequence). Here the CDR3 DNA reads TGCGCCAGCAGTGAATCCCTCGACAGCTATGGCTACACCTTC. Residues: CASSESLDSYGYTF.

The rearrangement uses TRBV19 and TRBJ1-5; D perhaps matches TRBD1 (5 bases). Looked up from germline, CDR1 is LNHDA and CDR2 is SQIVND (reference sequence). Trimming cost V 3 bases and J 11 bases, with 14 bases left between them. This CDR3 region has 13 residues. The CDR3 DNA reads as TGTGCCAGTAGTATCGGGGCTGGGGGAACCCAGCATTTT. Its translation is CASSIGAGGTQHF.

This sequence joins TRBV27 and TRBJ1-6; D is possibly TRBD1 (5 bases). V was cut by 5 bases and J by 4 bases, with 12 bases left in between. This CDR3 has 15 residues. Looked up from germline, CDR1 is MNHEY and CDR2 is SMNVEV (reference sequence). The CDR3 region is CASSGPTEYNSPLHF. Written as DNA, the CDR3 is TGTGCCAGCAGTGGACCGACAGAGTATAATTCACCCCTCCACTTT.